The 23 T cell receptor beta chains below were found in one sample sequenced in a study of control samples from healthy donors and cancer patients. Assay used: immunoSEQ multiplex PCR; TCRdb lists only in-frame clones, some missing. The sample has fewer than 200,000 clones; the top ten hold roughly 2.2%. The sequencing input was blood. These receptors were collected from a woman aged 25 to 39 in good health.

CDR3 sequence reads: CASSFPGPQHF. The CDR3 DNA is TGTGCCAGCAGTTTCCCAGGTCCCCAGCATTTT. The genes are TRBV6-2 or TRBV6-3 and TRBJ1-5; D uncertain. This CDR3 contains 11 residues. Trimming cost V 4 bases and J 10 bases, with 8 bases left between them. Germline CDR1 and CDR2: MNHEY and SVGEGT.

The V call is TRBV7-2, the J call TRBJ1-1; tentatively, D is TRBD1 (6 bases). V was trimmed by 2 bases and J by 5 bases, leaving 15 bases between them. In germline, CDR1 is SGHTA, CDR2 FQGNSA. This CDR3 is built from 15 residues. The CDR3 nucleotides are TGTGCCAGCAGCTTATTAGGGGGGCTGGGGACTGAAGCTTTCTTT. Encoded protein: CASSLLGGLGTEAFF.

V gene TRBV5-6 combines with J gene TRBJ1-2; D is uncertain. Germline lookup yields CDR1 SGHDT and CDR2 YYEEEE. Trimming removed 2 bases at V and 3 bases at J, with 11 bases between. This CDR3 is 14 amino acids long. CDR3 residues: CASSLGRNYYGYTF. The CDR3 region has the DNA TGTGCCAGCAGCTTAGGCCGCAACTACTATGGCTACACCTTC.

The chain recombines TRBV5-6 with TRBJ1-6; D remains ambiguous. There are 16 residues in the CDR3. CDR1 is SGHDT, CDR2 YYEEEE, per germline. Trimming took 1 base from V and 0 from J, leaving 8 bases between them. The CDR3 DNA sequence: TGTGCCAGCAGCTTGACGAGGTTCTCCTATAATTCACCCCTCCACTTT. Translating gives CASSLTRFSYNSPLHF.

The CDR3 DNA reads TGTGCCAGCAGGTCGACTGATGGCTACACCTTC. It translates to CASRSTDGYTF. This sequence joins TRBV11-2 and TRBJ1-2, with unresolved D. The CDR3 covers 11 residues. V was clipped by 6 bases and J by 6 bases, with 8 bases between them. CDR1 is SGHAT and CDR2 is FQNNGV in the germline V gene.

A note on this clone: The same CDR3 arises from other DNA sequences in this sample as well. The J gene is TRBJ2-7, the V gene TRBV12-3 or TRBV12-4; D uncertain. Deletions cut 3 bases from V and 1 base from J, with 7 bases between. This CDR3 region has 13 residues. The DNA of the CDR3 is TGTGCCAGCAGTTTGGGCGCGTCCTACGAGCAGTACTTC. The encoded protein is CASSLGASYEQYF.

V gene TRBV10-3 combines with J gene TRBJ2-3; 8 bases fit TRBD1. Per the germline V gene, CDR1 is ENHRY and CDR2 is SYGVKD. J was trimmed by 3 bases and V by 6 bases; bases with no gene match: 5. CDR3 length: 14 residues. CDR3 in amino acids: CAISYDRGTDTQYF. The CDR3 DNA reads TGTGCCATCAGCTATGACAGGGGTACAGATACGCAGTATTTT.

The rearrangement joins TRBV14 to TRBJ1-1, with 9 positions matching TRBD1. J was trimmed by 1 base and V by 5 bases; bases with no gene match: 8. The CDR3 loop spans 16 amino acids. The germline CDR1 and CDR2 sequences are SGHDN and FVKESK. The CDR3: CASSSGTGPRNTEAFF. Here the CDR3 DNA reads TGTGCCAGCAGCTCTGGGACAGGGCCAAGGAACACTGAAGCTTTCTTT.

As DNA, the CDR3 is TGTGCCAGCAGCCGAACGGTAGGGGACACTGAAGCTTTCTTT. This sequence encodes CASSRTVGDTEAFF. The chain recombines TRBV11-3 with TRBJ1-1; tentatively, D is TRBD1 (5 bases). Germline-derived CDR1 and CDR2 are SGHNT and YENEEA. The CDR3 is made up of 14 amino acids. Trimming took 5 bases from V and 3 from J, leaving 13 bases between them. Combining the CDR3 with reference TRBV11-3 and TRBJ1-1 gives the whole variable domain EAGVVQSPRYKIIEKKQPVAFWCNPISGHNTLYWYLQNLGQGPELLIRYENEEAVDDSQLPKDRFSAERLKGVDSTLKIQPAELGDSAVYLCASSRTVGDTEAFFGQGTRLTVV.

This CDR3 is CASSITPTGAREQYF. Written as DNA, the CDR3 is TGTGCCAGCAGCATCACCCCGACAGGGGCTCGGGAGCAGTACTTC. This sequence joins TRBV6-5 and TRBJ2-7, with 8 bases that match TRBD1. Germline CDR1 reads MNHEY; CDR2 reads SVGAGI. Trimming at V came to 6 bases and at J to 7 bases, leaving 14 bases not matched to a gene. This CDR3 spans 15 amino acids.

The chain has TRBV6-5 and TRBJ2-7, with 8 bases matching TRBD1. Trimming at V came to 10 bases and at J to 3 bases, leaving 5 bases not matched to a gene. CDR3 size: 12 residues. CDR1 and CDR2 from the germline V gene are MNHEY and SVGAGI. The CDR3 spells CATRTGIYEQYF. The CDR3 nucleotides read TGTGCCACGCGGACAGGGATCTACGAGCAGTACTTC.

This rearrangement joins TRBV25-1 to TRBJ1-4; D is perhaps TRBD1 (6 bases). Deletions cut 2 bases from V and 8 bases from J, with 18 bases between. CDR1 and CDR2 from the germline V gene are MGHDK and SYGVNS. This CDR3 has 16 residues. The CDR3 loop reads CASSENRGGLREKLFF. Here the CDR3 DNA reads TGTGCCAGCAGTGAAAATCGGGGGGGCCTTAGGGAAAAACTGTTTTTT.

About this clone: Different DNA sequences within this sample yield the same CDR3. This chain connects TRBV18 to TRBJ1-4, with no clear D. CDR1 and CDR2 (germline): KGHSH, LQKENI. With 4 bases removed from V and 3 bases from J, the gap between germline ends came to 6 bases. This CDR3 has 13 amino acids. The CDR3 here is CASSRDSNEKLFF. The DNA for the CDR3 is TGTGCCAGCTCACGCGACTCTAATGAAAAACTGTTTTTT.

The chain has TRBV10-1 and TRBJ2-7; D may be TRBD2 (6 bases). Between the trimmed V and J ends, which lost 8 bases and 2 bases, there was a span of 10 bases. From germline, CDR1 is WNHNN and CDR2 SYGVQD (reference sequence). CDR3 size: 12 residues. This CDR3 is CASAGSAYEQYF. The CDR3 coding sequence is TGCGCCAGCGCGGGGAGTGCCTACGAGCAGTACTTC.

The chain uses TRBV10-2 and TRBJ2-5; D possibly corresponds to TRBD1 (6 bases). CDR1 is WSHSY, CDR2 SAAADI, per germline. V was cut by 9 bases and J by 0 bases, with 11 bases left in between. This CDR3 has 13 amino acids. In nucleotides, the CDR3 is TGCGCCAGGTCAAGGGGGAACCAAGAGACCCAGTACTTC. The encoded protein is CARSRGNQETQYF.

This chain's CDR3 is CASSLKYKGVYSPLHF. The CDR3 DNA sequence: TGTGCCAGCAGTTTAAAATATAAGGGGGTTTATTCACCCCTCCACTTT. The chain carries TRBV28 and TRBJ1-6; D is perhaps TRBD1 (6 bases). The V and J ends lost 2 bases and 8 bases respectively, with 16 bases between them. The CDR3 contains 16 residues. CDR1 is MDHEN, CDR2 SYDVKM, per germline. Combining the CDR3 with reference TRBV28 and TRBJ1-6 gives the whole variable domain DVKVTQSSRYLVKRTGEKVFLECVQDMDHENMFWYRQDPGLGLRLIYFSYDVKMKEKGDIPEGYSVSREKKERFSLILESASTNQTSMYLCASSLKYKGVYSPLHFGNGTRLTVT.

To note about this clone: The same CDR3 can be traced to other DNA sequences in this sample. The chain carries TRBV19 and TRBJ1-1; D is unclear. The V gene's germline CDR1 is LNHDA and CDR2 SQIVND (reference sequence). Trimming cost V 6 bases and J 2 bases, with 10 bases left between them. This CDR3 has 13 residues. This CDR3 reads CASSRTGNTEAFF. CDR3 DNA: TGTGCCAGTAGCCGGACGGGTAACACTGAAGCTTTCTTT.

The CDR3 coding sequence is TGTGCCAGCAGCGATGGATGGACCCAGTACTTC. Protein sequence: CASSDGWTQYF. V and J are TRBV9 and TRBJ2-5; D not certain. V was shortened by 3 bases and J by 7 bases, with 7 bases between the two germline ends. Germline V gene sequence: CDR1 SGDLS, CDR2 YYNGEE. The CDR3 covers 11 residues.

The V call is TRBV6-5, the J call TRBJ2-2, with 8 bases that match TRBD1. This CDR3 is built from 14 residues. CDR1 MNHEY and CDR2 SVGAGI come from the germline V gene. The J segment lost 6 bases and the V segment lost 8 bases, leaving 8 bases of the junction unmatched. CDR3 loop: CASLSRGRAGELFF. The CDR3 DNA reads as TGTGCCAGCCTGTCCAGGGGGCGGGCCGGGGAGCTGTTTTTT.

The V call is TRBV5-6, the J call TRBJ1-3; D not certain. CDR1 is SGHDT and CDR2 is YYEEEE in the germline V gene. The ends were cut back, 2 bases at V and 0 bases at J, with 3 bases in the middle. The CDR3 has 13 residues. CDR3 residues: CASSFDSGNTIYF. The CDR3 region has the DNA TGTGCCAGCAGCTTCGACTCTGGAAACACCATATATTTT. The full variable domain, rest sourced from reference TRBV5-6 and TRBJ1-3, is DAGVTQSPTHLIKTRGQQVTLRCSPKSGHDTVSWYQQALGQGPQFIFQYYEEEERQRGNFPDRFSGHQFPNYSSELNVNALLLGDSALYLCASSFDSGNTIYFGEGSWLTVV.

The rearrangement joins TRBV18 to TRBJ2-7, with TRBD1 as a possible D gene (5 bases). The V gene's germline CDR1 is KGHSH and CDR2 LQKENI. CDR3 length equals 15 residues. V lost 2 bases and J 6 bases, leaving 17 bases between the germline ends. CDR3 DNA sequence: TGTGCCAGCTCACCAACCGTCCTACCAGGGCTCGAGCAGTACTTC. Translated: CASSPTVLPGLEQYF.

This sequence joins TRBV6-5 and TRBJ1-2; tentative D call: TRBD1 (6 bases). Trimming took off 8 bases at V and 1 base at J, with 17 bases between the two ends. The CDR3 runs to 15 residues. The V gene's germline CDR1 is MNHEY and CDR2 SVGAGI. The CDR3 DNA follows: TGTGCCAGCGCTCCCCAGGGGTGGAATAACTATGGCTACACCTTC. Its translation: CASAPQGWNNYGYTF.

The DNA of the CDR3 is TGTGCCAGCAGTTTTGTTAGGGGAGCACCTGACTACTACGAGCAGTACTTC. Protein product: CASSFVRGAPDYYEQYF. The chain uses TRBV27 and TRBJ2-7; D possibly uses TRBD1 or TRBD2 (5 bases each). V was trimmed by 3 bases and J by 3 bases, leaving 21 bases between them. Germline V gene lookup returns CDR1 MNHEY and CDR2 SMNVEV (reference sequence). There are 17 residues in the CDR3.